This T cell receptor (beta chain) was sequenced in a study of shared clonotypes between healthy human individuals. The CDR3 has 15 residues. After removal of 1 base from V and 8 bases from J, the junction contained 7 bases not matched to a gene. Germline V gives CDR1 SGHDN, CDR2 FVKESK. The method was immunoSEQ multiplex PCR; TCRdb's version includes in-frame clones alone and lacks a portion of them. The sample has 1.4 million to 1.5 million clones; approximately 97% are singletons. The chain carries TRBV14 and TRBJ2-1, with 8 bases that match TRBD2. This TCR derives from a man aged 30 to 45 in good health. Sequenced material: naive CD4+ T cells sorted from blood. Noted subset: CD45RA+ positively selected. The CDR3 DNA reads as TGTGCCAGCAGCCAAGGAACTAGCGGTCGGGATGAGCAGTTCTTC. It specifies CASSQGTSGRDEQFF. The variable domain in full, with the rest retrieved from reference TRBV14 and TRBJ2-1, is EAGVTQFPSHSVIEKGQTVTLRCDPISGHDNLYWYRRVMGKEIKFLLHFVKESKQDESGMPNNRFLAERTGGTYSTLKVQPAELEDSGVYFCASSQGTSGRDEQFFGPGTRLTVL.